This TCR beta chain comes out of a study of blood T cells in healthy people across ages. Whole-study results and caveats: As age increased, TCR beta diversity per million T cells fell in a roughly linear fashion. Higher diversity, along with more naive CD4+ cells, distinguished long-lived donors from aged donors.

On this clonotype: What it binds is not known. Germline and junction disagree at one end, which may indicate a read error.

This CDR3 region has 11 residues. Germline V gene data show CDR1 as DFQATT and CDR2 as SNEGSKA (reference sequence). Combining a sample-barcoded 5' primer with a J-beta primer mix, a second PCR ran for roughly 6 to 12 cycles. From the 5' RACE reads, TCRdb called clonotypes with MiXCR, one entry per CDR3 protein. The table records 710,000 or so distinct CDR3 sequences, approximately 30% of them present only once. The origin of this receptor is a woman older than 75 in good health. The chain has TRBV20-1 and TRBJ1-1; no firm D call. The sequenced sample was blood. In DNA form, the CDR3 reads TGTAGAAGCGACCGAAACACTGAAGCTTTCTTT. Its protein is CRSDRNTEAFF.